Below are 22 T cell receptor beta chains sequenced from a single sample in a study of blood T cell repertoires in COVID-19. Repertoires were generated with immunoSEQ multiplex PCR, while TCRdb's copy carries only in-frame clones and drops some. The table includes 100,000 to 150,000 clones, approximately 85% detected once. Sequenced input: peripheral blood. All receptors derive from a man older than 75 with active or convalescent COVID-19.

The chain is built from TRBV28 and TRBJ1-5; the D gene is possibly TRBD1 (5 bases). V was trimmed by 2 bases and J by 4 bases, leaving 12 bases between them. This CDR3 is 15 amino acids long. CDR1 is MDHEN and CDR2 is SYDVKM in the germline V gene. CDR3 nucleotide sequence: TGTGCCAGCAGTTTACTTTCGGGGGGTAATCAGCCCCAGCATTTT. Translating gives CASSLLSGGNQPQHF.

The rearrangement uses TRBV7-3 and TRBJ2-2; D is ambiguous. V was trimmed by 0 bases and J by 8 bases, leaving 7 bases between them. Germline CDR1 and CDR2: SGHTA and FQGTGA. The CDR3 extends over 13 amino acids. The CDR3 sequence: CASSLTFQGELFF. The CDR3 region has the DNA TGTGCCAGCAGCTTAACGTTCCAGGGGGAGCTGTTTTTT.

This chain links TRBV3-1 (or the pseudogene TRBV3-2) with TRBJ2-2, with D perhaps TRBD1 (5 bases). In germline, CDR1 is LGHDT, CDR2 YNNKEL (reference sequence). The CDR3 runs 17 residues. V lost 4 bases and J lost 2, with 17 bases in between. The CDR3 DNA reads TGTGCCAGCAGCCGAAGGGGCGGCTTTGGAAACACCGGGGAGCTGTTTTTT. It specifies CASSRRGGFGNTGELFF.

DNA for the CDR3: TGTGCTAGTGGTTTGTCAACCGACAGGGGGGCTAATGAAAAACTGTTTTTT. Amino acids: CASGLSTDRGANEKLFF. The V and J genes are TRBV12-5 and TRBJ1-4; 9 bases line up with TRBD1. The CDR3 has 17 amino acids. Trimming at V came to 2 bases and at J to 3 bases, leaving 7 bases not matched to a gene. Per germline, CDR1 LGHNT and CDR2 FRNRAP.

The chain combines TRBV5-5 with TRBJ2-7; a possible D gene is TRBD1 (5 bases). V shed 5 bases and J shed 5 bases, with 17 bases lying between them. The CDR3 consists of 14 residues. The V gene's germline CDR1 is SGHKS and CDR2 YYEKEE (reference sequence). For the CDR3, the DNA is TGTGCCAGCAGTTATATTAACCAGGGTAACGAGCAGTACTTC. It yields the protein CASSYINQGNEQYF. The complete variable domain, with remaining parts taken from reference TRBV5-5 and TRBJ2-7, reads DAGVTQSPTHLIKTRGQQVTLRCSPISGHKSVSWYQQVLGQGPQFIFQYYEKEERGRGNFPDRFSARQFPNYSSELNVNALLLGDSALYLCASSYINQGNEQYFGPGTRLTVT.

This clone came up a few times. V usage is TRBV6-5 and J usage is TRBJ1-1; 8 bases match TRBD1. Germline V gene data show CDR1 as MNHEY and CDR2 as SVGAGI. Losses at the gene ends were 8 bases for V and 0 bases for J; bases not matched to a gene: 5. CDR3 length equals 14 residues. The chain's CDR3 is CASENRGMNTEAFF. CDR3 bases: TGTGCCAGCGAGAACAGGGGGATGAACACTGAAGCTTTCTTT.

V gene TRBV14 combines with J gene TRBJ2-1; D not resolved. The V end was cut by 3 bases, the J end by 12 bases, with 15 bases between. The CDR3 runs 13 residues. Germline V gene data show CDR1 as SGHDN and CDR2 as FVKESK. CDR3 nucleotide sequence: TGTGCCAGCAGCCAGGTCACCCCGGGTTCGCAGTTCTTC. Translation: CASSQVTPGSQFF. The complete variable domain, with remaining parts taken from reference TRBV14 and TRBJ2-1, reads EAGVTQFPSHSVIEKGQTVTLRCDPISGHDNLYWYRRVMGKEIKFLLHFVKESKQDESGMPNNRFLAERTGGTYSTLKVQPAELEDSGVYFCASSQVTPGSQFFGPGTRLTVL.

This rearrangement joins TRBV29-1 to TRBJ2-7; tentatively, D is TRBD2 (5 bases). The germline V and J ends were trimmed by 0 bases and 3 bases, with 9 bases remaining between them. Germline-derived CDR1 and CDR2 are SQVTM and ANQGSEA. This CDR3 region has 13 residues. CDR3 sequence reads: CSVEDGSVYEQYF. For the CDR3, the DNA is TGCAGCGTTGAAGATGGTAGCGTCTACGAGCAGTACTTC.

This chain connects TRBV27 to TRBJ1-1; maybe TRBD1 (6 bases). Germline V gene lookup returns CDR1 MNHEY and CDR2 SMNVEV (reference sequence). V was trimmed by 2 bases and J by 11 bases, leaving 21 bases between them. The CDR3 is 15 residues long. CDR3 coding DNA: TGTGCCAGCAGTTTAAATTGGGCCGAGGGACAAAGGGCTTTCTTT. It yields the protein CASSLNWAEGQRAFF.

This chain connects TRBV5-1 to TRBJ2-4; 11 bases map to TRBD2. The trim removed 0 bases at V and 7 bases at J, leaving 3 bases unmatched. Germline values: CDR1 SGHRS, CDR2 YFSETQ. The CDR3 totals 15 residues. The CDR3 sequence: CASSLESSGRNIQYF. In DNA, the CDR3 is TGCGCCAGCAGCTTGGAGTCTAGCGGGAGGAACATTCAGTACTTC.

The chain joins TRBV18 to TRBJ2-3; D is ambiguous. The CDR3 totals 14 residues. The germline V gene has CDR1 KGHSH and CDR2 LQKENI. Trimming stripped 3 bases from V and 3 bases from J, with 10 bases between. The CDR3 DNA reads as TGTGCCAGCTCACCCGAGATTAGTACAGATACGCAGTATTTT. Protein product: CASSPEISTDTQYF. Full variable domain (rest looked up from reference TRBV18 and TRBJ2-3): NAGVMQNPRHLVRRRGQEARLRCSPMKGHSHVYWYRQLPEEGLKFMVYLQKENIIDESGMPKERFSAEFPKEGPSILRIQQVVRGDSAAYFCASSPEISTDTQYFGPGTRLTVL.

Here the CDR3 DNA reads TGCGCCAGCAGCCAAGAACAGGGGCCACGTGAAAAACTGTTTTTT. It is translated as CASSQEQGPREKLFF. This chain uses TRBV4-1 with TRBJ1-4; 7 bases align to TRBD1. Germline lookup yields CDR1 MGHRA and CDR2 YSYEKL. The CDR3 runs 15 residues. Trimming at V came to 0 bases and at J to 7 bases, leaving 5 bases not matched to a gene.

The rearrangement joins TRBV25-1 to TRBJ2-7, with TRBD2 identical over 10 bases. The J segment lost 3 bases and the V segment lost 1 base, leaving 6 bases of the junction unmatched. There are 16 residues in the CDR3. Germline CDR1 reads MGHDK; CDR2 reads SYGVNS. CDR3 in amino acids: CASSEFKASGSYEQYF. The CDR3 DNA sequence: TGTGCCAGCAGTGAATTTAAGGCTAGCGGGAGCTACGAGCAGTACTTC.

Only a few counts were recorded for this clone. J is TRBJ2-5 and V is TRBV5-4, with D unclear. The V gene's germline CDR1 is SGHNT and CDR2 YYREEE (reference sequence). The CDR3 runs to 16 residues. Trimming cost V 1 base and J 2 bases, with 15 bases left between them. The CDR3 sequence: CASSLRSGGFQETQYF. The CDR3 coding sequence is TGTGCCAGCAGCTTGAGGTCAGGTGGCTTTCAAGAGACCCAGTACTTC.

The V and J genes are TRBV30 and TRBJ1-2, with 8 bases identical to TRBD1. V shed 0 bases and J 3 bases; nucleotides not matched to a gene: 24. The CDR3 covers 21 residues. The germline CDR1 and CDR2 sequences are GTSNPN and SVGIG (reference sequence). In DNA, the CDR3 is TGTGCCTGGAGTGTAGAGGGGGCTACCGGACAGGGAGGTCATCGTGACTATGGCTACACCTTC. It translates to CAWSVEGATGQGGHRDYGYTF.

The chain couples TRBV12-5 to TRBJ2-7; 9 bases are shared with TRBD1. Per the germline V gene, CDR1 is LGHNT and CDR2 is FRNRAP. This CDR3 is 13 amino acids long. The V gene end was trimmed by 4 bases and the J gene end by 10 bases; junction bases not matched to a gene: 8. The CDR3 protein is CASGSGTGWSQYF. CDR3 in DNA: TGTGCTAGTGGTTCGGGGACAGGGTGGAGCCAGTACTTC. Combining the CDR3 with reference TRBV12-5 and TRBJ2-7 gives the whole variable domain DARVTQTPRHKVTEMGQEVTMRCQPILGHNTVFWYRQTMMQGLELLAYFRNRAPLDDSGMPKDRFSAEMPDATLATLKIQPSEPRDSAVYFCASGSGTGWSQYFGPGTRLTVT.

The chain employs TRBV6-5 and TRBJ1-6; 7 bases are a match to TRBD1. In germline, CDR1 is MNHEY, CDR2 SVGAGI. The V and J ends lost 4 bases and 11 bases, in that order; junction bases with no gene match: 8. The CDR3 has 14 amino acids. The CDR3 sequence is CASSSGTAPPPLHF. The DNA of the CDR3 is TGTGCCAGCAGTTCCGGGACAGCTCCTCCACCCCTCCACTTT.

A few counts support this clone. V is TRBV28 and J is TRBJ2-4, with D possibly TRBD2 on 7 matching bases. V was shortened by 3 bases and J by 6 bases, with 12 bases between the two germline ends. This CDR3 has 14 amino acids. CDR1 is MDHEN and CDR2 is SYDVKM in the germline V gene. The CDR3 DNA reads TGTGCCAGCAGTTTGGGCGGGGGCACAAACATTCAGTACTTC. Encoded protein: CASSLGGGTNIQYF.

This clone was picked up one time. As DNA, the CDR3 is TGTGCCTGGAATGGGCGAAACACCATATATTTT. Translating gives CAWNGRNTIYF. The chain is built from TRBV30 and TRBJ1-3, with unresolved D. The germline CDR1 and CDR2 sequences are GTSNPN and SVGIG (reference sequence). V was cut by 4 bases and J by 5 bases, with 6 bases left in between. The CDR3 extends over 11 amino acids.

CDR3 DNA sequence: TGTGCCAGCAGCTTGACAGGGTCAAAGCAGCCCCAGCATTTT. It encodes CASSLTGSKQPQHF. The chain has TRBV7-6 and TRBJ1-5; TRBD1 matches at 7 bases. Trimming removed 3 bases from V and 7 bases from J; junction bases left unmatched: 6. The CDR3 length is 14 residues. Germline CDR1 and CDR2: SGHVS and FNYEAQ.

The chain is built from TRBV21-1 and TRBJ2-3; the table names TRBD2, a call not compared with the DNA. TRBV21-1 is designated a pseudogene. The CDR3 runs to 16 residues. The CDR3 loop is CASSTIAGRRADTQYF. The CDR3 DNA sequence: TGTGCCAGCAGCACCATAGCGGGACGGCGGGCAGATACGCAGTATTTT.

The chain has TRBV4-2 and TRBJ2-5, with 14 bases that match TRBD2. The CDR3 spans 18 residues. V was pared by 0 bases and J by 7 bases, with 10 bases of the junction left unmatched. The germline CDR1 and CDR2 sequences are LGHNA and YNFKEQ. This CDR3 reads CASSQDLGTSGRGGTQYF. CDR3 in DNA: TGTGCCAGCAGCCAAGATTTAGGGACTAGCGGGAGAGGAGGGACCCAGTACTTC.